This T cell receptor beta chain is drawn from a study of T cells after posttransplantation cyclophosphamide. Controls had myeloablative marrow grafts with methotrexate and calcineurin inhibitor, sampled at 1 year. The table came from immunoSEQ multiplex PCR; TCRdb's copy has only in-frame clones and leaves some out. Among tens of thousands of clones listed, about 90% were seen once. Trimming at V came to 4 bases and at J to 0 bases, leaving 14 bases not matched to a gene. CDR3 length: 19 residues. Germline CDR1 is MGHRA and CDR2 is YSYEKL. The specimen comprised PBMCs, sampled after an allogeneic stem cell transplant with a calcineurin inhibitor and methotrexate. This TCR came from a female patient in her 50s who received an allogeneic stem cell transplant from an unrelated donor, was CMV-positive, and had chronic GVHD only. Some of these T cells may belong to the graft donor. This chain joins TRBV4-1 and TRBJ2-2; 7 nucleotides agree with TRBD2. CDR3 DNA: TGCGCCAGCAGCCTCCTGATAACCGGTCTAGCGGCGAACACCGGGGAGCTGTTTTTT. Protein: CASSLLITGLAANTGELFF.